The source of this TCR beta chain is a study of T cells in Graves' hyperthyroidism and ophthalmopathy. Study observations and caveats: A median around 6.4 months before onset, the model predicted ophthalmopathy. Ophthalmopathy cases were set apart from stable hyperthyroidism by a 13 V-J model.

Amplification yielded TCR beta CDR3 regions, with RNA transcripts as the source. A first-round RT-PCR of the TCR CDR3 used the HTBI primer set. From the multiplex PCR reads, TCRdb called clonotypes with MiXCR, one entry per CDR3 protein. Altogether approximately 370,000 distinct CDR3 sequences are present, about 17% being singletons, with the ten largest covering around a third. V was pared by 2 bases and J by 4 bases, with 15 bases between. Germline CDR1 reads MNHEY; CDR2 reads SVGAGI. The CDR3 has 15 residues. Exclusions: uncontrolled infection, other autoimmune disease, pregnancy, lactation. Diagnosing involved the use of clinical symptoms, serum thyroxine and TRAb, thyroid ultrasound and orbital computed tomography. About this clonotype: Its antigen is as yet unknown.

This rearrangement joins TRBV6-5 to TRBJ2-7; D is unresolved. This TCR came from a woman in her 30s with Graves' hyperthyroidism that later progressed to Graves' ophthalmopathy. Sequencing input: blood. The CDR3 here is CASSYGQAGLYEQYF. The CDR3 bases are TGTGCCAGCAGTTACGGGCAGGCTGGCCTATACGAGCAGTACTTC.